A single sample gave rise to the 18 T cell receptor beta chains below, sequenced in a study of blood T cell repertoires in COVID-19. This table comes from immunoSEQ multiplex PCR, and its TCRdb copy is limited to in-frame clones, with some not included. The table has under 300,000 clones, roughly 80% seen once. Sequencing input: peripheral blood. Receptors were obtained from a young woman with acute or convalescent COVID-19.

Here the CDR3 DNA reads TGCGCCAGCTCCCCGGGACTAGCGGACCGAATAACGAACACCGGGGAGCTGTTTTTT. It specifies CASSPGLADRITNTGELFF. The chain carries TRBV5-1 and TRBJ2-2, with 11 bases matching TRBD2. Trimming removed 7 bases from V and 0 bases from J; junction bases left unmatched: 14. The CDR3 extends over 19 amino acids. Per germline, CDR1 SGHRS and CDR2 YFSETQ.

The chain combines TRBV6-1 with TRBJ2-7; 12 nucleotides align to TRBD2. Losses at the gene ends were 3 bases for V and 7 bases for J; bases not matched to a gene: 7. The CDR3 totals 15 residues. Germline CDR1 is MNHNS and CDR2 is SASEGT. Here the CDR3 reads CASSDLAGGPGEQYF. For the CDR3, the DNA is TGTGCCAGCAGTGACCTAGCGGGAGGGCCTGGGGAGCAGTACTTC.

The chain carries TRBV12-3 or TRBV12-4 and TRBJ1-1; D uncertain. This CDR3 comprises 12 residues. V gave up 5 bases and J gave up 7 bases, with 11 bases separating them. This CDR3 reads CASSLTGIEAFF. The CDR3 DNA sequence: TGTGCCAGCAGTCTCACCGGTATTGAAGCTTTCTTT.

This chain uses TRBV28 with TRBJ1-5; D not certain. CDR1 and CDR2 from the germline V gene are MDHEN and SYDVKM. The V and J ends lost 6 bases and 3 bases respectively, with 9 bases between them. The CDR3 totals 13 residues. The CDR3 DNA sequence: TGTGCCAGCAGAGACGGACTCAATCAGCCCCAGCATTTT. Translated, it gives CASRDGLNQPQHF.

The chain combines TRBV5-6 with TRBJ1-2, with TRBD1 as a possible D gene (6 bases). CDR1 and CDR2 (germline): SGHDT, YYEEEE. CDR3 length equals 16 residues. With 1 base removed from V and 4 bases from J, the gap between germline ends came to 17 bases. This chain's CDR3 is CASSLRGAVTFYGYTF. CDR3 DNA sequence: TGTGCCAGCAGCTTGCGGGGGGCGGTAACTTTCTATGGCTACACCTTC.

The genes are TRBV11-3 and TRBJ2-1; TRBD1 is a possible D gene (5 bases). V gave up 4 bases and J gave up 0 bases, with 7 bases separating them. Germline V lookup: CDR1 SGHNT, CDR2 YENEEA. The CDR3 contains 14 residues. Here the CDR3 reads CASSSDSSYNEQFF. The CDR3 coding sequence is TGTGCCAGCAGCTCAGACAGCTCCTACAATGAGCAGTTCTTC.

The CDR3 sequence is CASSSGALNTEAFF. CDR3 nucleotide sequence: TGTGCCAGCAGTTCAGGGGCCCTGAACACTGAAGCTTTCTTT. The chain combines TRBV28 with TRBJ1-1; maybe TRBD1 (6 bases). The length of the CDR3 is 14 residues. Per the germline V gene, CDR1 is MDHEN and CDR2 is SYDVKM. V lost 4 bases, J lost 0 bases, and 9 bases lay in between.

The CDR3 reads CASSQGADRETQYF. CDR3 sequence (DNA): TGCGCCAGCAGCCAAGGGGCAGATCGAGAGACCCAGTACTTC. V and J are TRBV4-3 and TRBJ2-5, with unresolved D. Deletions cut 1 base from V and 4 bases from J, with 10 bases between. The CDR3 is made up of 14 amino acids. From germline, CDR1 is LGHNA and CDR2 YSLEER.

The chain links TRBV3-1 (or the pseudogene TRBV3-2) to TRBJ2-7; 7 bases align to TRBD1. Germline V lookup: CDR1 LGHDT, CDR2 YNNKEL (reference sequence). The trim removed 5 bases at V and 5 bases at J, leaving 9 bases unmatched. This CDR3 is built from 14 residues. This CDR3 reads CASSDFRQGDEQYF. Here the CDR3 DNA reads TGTGCCAGCAGCGACTTTCGACAGGGAGACGAGCAGTACTTC.

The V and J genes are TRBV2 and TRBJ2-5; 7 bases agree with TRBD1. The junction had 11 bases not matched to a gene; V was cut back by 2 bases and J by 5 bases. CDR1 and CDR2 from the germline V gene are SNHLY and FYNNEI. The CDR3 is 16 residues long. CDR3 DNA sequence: TGTGCCAGCAGTGAATTCGGGACAGTGGAAGGGGAGACCCAGTACTTC. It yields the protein CASSEFGTVEGETQYF.

The CDR3 loop reads CASSLPTHGERYNEQFF. The CDR3 bases are TGTGCCAGCAGTTTACCTACTCACGGGGAAAGGTACAATGAGCAGTTCTTC. V gene TRBV28 combines with J gene TRBJ2-1, with TRBD2 as a possible D gene (5 bases). The germline V gene has CDR1 MDHEN and CDR2 SYDVKM. CDR3 length: 17 residues. Trimming pared 2 bases from V and 4 bases from J, leaving 18 bases between.

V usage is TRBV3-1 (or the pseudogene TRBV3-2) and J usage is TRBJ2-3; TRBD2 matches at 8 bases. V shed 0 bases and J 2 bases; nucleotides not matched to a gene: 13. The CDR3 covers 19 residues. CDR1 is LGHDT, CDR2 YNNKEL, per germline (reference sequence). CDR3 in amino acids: CASSQDPQREILSTDTQYF. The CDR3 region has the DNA TGTGCCAGCAGCCAAGATCCCCAGCGGGAGATCCTCTCCACAGATACGCAGTATTTT.

In nucleotides, the CDR3 is TGCAGCGTGGGGGACTTCGAGCAGTTCTTC. This codes for CSVGDFEQFF. The rearrangement joins TRBV29-1 to TRBJ2-1; D is possibly TRBD2 (6 bases). Looked up from germline, CDR1 is SQVTM and CDR2 is ANQGSEA. The CDR3 is 10 residues long. Trimming left V 6 bases short and J 10 bases short, with 10 bases between.

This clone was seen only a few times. The CDR3 region is CAWSVLGGRAPKSSYNEQFF. The CDR3 DNA reads TGTGCCTGGAGTGTACTCGGCGGGAGGGCCCCCAAGAGCTCCTACAATGAGCAGTTCTTC. This rearrangement joins TRBV30 to TRBJ2-1, with 9 bases that match TRBD2. The CDR3 runs to 20 residues. Losses at the gene ends were 0 bases for V and 0 bases for J; bases not matched to a gene: 15. Germline V gene sequence: CDR1 GTSNPN, CDR2 SVGIG (reference sequence).

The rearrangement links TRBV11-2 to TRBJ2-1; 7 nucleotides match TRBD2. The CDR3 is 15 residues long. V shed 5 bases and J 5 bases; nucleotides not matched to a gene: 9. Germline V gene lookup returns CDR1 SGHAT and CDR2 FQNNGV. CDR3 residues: CASSPILLANNEQFF. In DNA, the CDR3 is TGTGCCAGCAGCCCGATCTTACTAGCGAACAATGAGCAGTTCTTC.

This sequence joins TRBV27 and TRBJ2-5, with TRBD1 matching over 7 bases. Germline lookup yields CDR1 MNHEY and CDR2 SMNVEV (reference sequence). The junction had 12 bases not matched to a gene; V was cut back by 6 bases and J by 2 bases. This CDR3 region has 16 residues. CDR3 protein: CASSREPGQIQETQYF. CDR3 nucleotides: TGTGCCAGCAGCAGAGAACCGGGACAGATTCAAGAGACCCAGTACTTC.

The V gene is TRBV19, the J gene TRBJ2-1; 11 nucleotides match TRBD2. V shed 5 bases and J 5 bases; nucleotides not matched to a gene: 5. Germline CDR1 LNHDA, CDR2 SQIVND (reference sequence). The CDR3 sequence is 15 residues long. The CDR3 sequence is CASSAGLADDNEQFF. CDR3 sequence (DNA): TGTGCCAGTAGTGCGGGACTAGCGGATGACAATGAGCAGTTCTTC.

CDR3 protein: CASSVGRSVRVNNEQYF. CDR3 coding DNA: TGTGCCAGCAGCGTAGGACGATCGGTCAGGGTGAATAACGAGCAGTACTTC. The chain employs TRBV9 and TRBJ2-7; D possibly corresponds to TRBD1 (5 bases). The ends were cut back, 0 bases at V and 5 bases at J, with 21 bases in the middle. Germline CDR1 and CDR2: SGDLS and YYNGEE. The CDR3 extends over 17 amino acids.